Listed below are T cell receptor beta chains from one sample, sequenced in a study of cytomegalovirus exposure and HLA in healthy donors. The data were produced by immunoSEQ multiplex PCR, yet TCRdb's version contains in-frame clones alone and is incomplete. The sample holds 150,000 to 200,000 clones, roughly 90% seen once. Material for sequencing was PBMCs. These receptors were taken from a woman aged 18-29 years in good health and CMV-seropositive. Each CDR3 is given with its conserved first and last residue. D genes are given only for firm matches. Expanded clones get a size class; other rows say once, few or many, or leave the size out.

-	TRBV5-4	TRBJ2-1	15	-	CASSRRGGQYNEQFF	TGTGCCAGCAGCCGCAGGGGAGGGCAGTACAATGAGCAGTTCTTC
once	TRBV7-9	TRBJ1-4	13	-	CASSWEGNEKLFF	TGTGCCAGCAGCTGGGAGGGAAATGAAAAACTGTTTTTT
-	TRBV6-5	TRBJ1-2	13	-	CASGSAGDYGYTF	TGTGCCAGCGGTTCAGCAGGGGACTATGGCTACACCTTC
-	TRBV15	TRBJ2-7	15	-	CATSERAGRPYEQYF	TGTGCCACCAGCGAACGGGCAGGGAGGCCTTACGAGCAGTACTTC
-	TRBV7-8	TRBJ2-7	17	-	CASSLVRVGGPIYEQYF	TGTGCCAGCAGCTTAGTTCGGGTCGGCGGGCCTATCTACGAGCAGTACTTC
few	TRBV7-9	TRBJ2-7	12	-	CASSPGAYEQYF	TGTGCCAGCAGCCCAGGGGCCTACGAGCAGTACTTC
few	TRBV6-4	TRBJ1-1	13	-	CASSESSGTEAFF	TGTGCCAGCAGTGAGTCCAGTGGCACTGAAGCTTTCTTT
-	TRBV18	TRBJ1-5	13	TRBD1	CASSVDRDQPQHF	TGTGCCAGCTCAGTAGACAGGGACCAGCCCCAGCATTTT
-	TRBV6-5	TRBJ2-2	14	-	CASRGSVNTGELFF	TGTGCCAGCCGGGGATCTGTGAACACCGGGGAGCTGTTTTTT
-	TRBV9	TRBJ2-3	15	-	CASSQRGGGTDTQYF	TGTGCCAGCAGCCAAAGAGGGGGGGGCACAGATACGCAGTATTTT
-	TRBV30	TRBJ2-5	14	TRBD1	CAWNGQGGLETQYF	TGTGCCTGGAACGGACAGGGGGGTCTGGAGACCCAGTACTTC
-	TRBV11-3	TRBJ2-7	15	TRBD2	CASSYGTSGRYEQYF	TGTGCCAGCAGCTATGGGACTAGCGGGCGTTACGAGCAGTACTTC
-	TRBV7-3	TRBJ2-2	17	-	CASSLMSASGATGELFF	TGTGCCAGCAGCTTAATGAGCGCAAGTGGGGCCACCGGGGAGCTGTTTTTT
-	TRBV7-9	TRBJ2-1	16	TRBD1	CASSLVWDRANNEQFF	TGTGCCAGCAGCTTAGTATGGGACAGGGCTAACAATGAGCAGTTCTTC
-	TRBV5-4	TRBJ2-1	15	-	CASSVRLLPYNEQFF	TGTGCCAGCAGCGTGAGACTCCTCCCCTACAATGAGCAGTTCTTC
-	TRBV7-6	TRBJ1-3	17	TRBD1	CASSPMDRGVSGNTIYF	TGTGCCAGCAGCCCGATGGACAGGGGTGTTTCTGGAAACACCATATATTTT
-	TRBV5-1	TRBJ2-2	16	TRBD2	CASSLTSGRLGGELFF	TGCGCCAGCAGCCTGACTAGCGGGAGGCTTGGCGGGGAGCTGTTTTTT
-	TRBV9	TRBJ2-1	15	-	CASSVDGGTYNEQFF	TGTGCCAGCAGCGTAGATGGGGGCACCTACAATGAGCAGTTCTTC
-	TRBV11-1	TRBJ2-1	15	TRBD2	CASSNPGLAYNEQFF	TGTGCCAGCAGCAACCCTGGACTAGCGTACAATGAGCAGTTCTTC
-	TRBV2	TRBJ2-1	14	TRBD2	CASSAISGATEQFF	TGTGCCAGCAGCGCCATTAGCGGGGCGACTGAGCAGTTCTTC
-	TRBV20-1	TRBJ2-1	10	-	CSASRSEQFF	TGCAGTGCTAGTAGGAGTGAGCAGTTCTTC
-	TRBV18	TRBJ1-2	15	TRBD1	CASSQGDRANYGYTF	TGTGCCAGCTCACAGGGGGACAGAGCTAACTATGGCTACACCTTC
-	TRBV7-8	TRBJ2-7	15	-	CASSLVVISTYEQYF	TGTGCCAGCAGCTTAGTAGTGATCTCAACCTACGAGCAGTACTTC
-	TRBV30	TRBJ2-7	13	TRBD1	CAWRRQGGYEQYF	TGTGCCTGGAGGAGACAGGGGGGGTACGAGCAGTACTTC
-	TRBV2	TRBJ2-7	11	TRBD2	CADRLASEQYF	TGTGCCGACCGACTAGCGAGCGAGCAGTACTTC
-	TRBV29-1	TRBJ2-3	13	-	CSVRHLVTDTQYF	TGCAGCGTGAGACACCTTGTCACAGATACGCAGTATTTT
once	TRBV2	TRBJ2-2	14	-	CASRRLENTGELFF	TGTGCCAGCCGAAGGCTAGAAAACACCGGGGAGCTGTTTTTT
-	TRBV5-1	TRBJ2-7	15	TRBD2	CASSLLAGSTYEQYF	TGCGCCAGCAGCTTGTTAGCGGGATCAACCTACGAGCAGTACTTC
-	TRBV19	TRBJ2-1	12	-	CASCPDWGEQFF	TGTGCCAGCTGCCCGGACTGGGGTGAGCAGTTCTTC
few	TRBV5-4	TRBJ2-1	15	-	CASSLVNRAFNEQFF	TGTGCCAGCAGCTTGGTTAACAGGGCATTCAATGAGCAGTTCTTC
-	TRBV6-4	TRBJ2-1	15	TRBD2	CASSDGTSGSDEQFF	TGTGCCAGCAGTGACGGGACTAGCGGGAGTGATGAGCAGTTCTTC
-	TRBV27	TRBJ2-6	13	-	CASSFPGANVLTF	TGTGCCAGTTCTTTTCCTGGGGCCAACGTCCTGACTTTC
-	TRBV6-6	TRBJ1-5	16	TRBD1	CASSPGTVRIRRPQHF	TGTGCCAGCAGTCCAGGGACAGTCCGGATAAGGAGGCCCCAGCATTTT
-	TRBV4-1	TRBJ2-1	17	TRBD2	CASSQDQTSGVYNEQFF	TGCGCCAGCAGCCAAGACCAAACTAGCGGGGTTTACAATGAGCAGTTCTTC
-	TRBV7-8	TRBJ1-2	13	-	CASSPDRWVGYTF	TGTGCCAGCAGCCCGGACAGATGGGTCGGCTACACCTTC
-	TRBV2	TRBJ2-3	15	TRBD2	CASSPLADSTDTQYF	TGTGCCAGCAGTCCGCTAGCGGATAGCACAGATACGCAGTATTTT
-	TRBV30	TRBJ2-6	19	-	CAWSHKELLSLRGANVLTF	TGTGCCTGGAGTCATAAGGAGTTGTTGAGTCTTCGCGGGGCCAACGTCCTGACTTTC
-	TRBV18	TRBJ2-1	18	TRBD1	CASSPSQGAHPVYNEQFF	TGTGCCAGCTCACCGTCCCAGGGGGCGCACCCCGTGTACAATGAGCAGTTCTTC
-	TRBV30	TRBJ2-3	15	TRBD1	CAWSVPRQGKDTQYF	TGTGCCTGGAGTGTACCCCGACAGGGGAAAGATACGCAGTATTTT
-	TRBV11-3	TRBJ1-1	14	-	CASSQRRILTEAFF	TGTGCCAGCAGCCAACGGAGGATTTTGACTGAAGCTTTCTTT
-	TRBV2	TRBJ1-5	12	-	CASSAGFQPQHF	TGTGCCAGCAGTGCGGGATTTCAGCCCCAGCATTTT
once	TRBV5-1	TRBJ1-2	16	TRBD1	CASSATGDGVNYGYTF	TGCGCCAGCAGCGCGACAGGGGACGGCGTTAACTATGGCTACACCTTC
-	TRBV29-1	TRBJ1-1	12	-	CSALDRNTEAFF	TGCAGCGCCTTAGACAGGAACACTGAAGCTTTCTTT